This T cell receptor beta chain is drawn from a study of a mutant IDH1 vaccine in newly diagnosed glioma. Study details: Mean patient age was approximately 40 years; approximately 60% were male and approximately 40% female. It was radiotherapy, temozolomide, or both that patients received previously, with most receiving both. The study held visit V12 at week 35 and visit V13 at week 47.

As to this clone: Antigen specificity is unknown.

This CDR3 is 17 amino acids long. Germline V gene data show CDR1 as SGHDT and CDR2 as YYEEEE. V was pared by 4 bases and J by 1 base, with 17 bases between. Only in-frame clones appear in the TCRdb table, and some are missing; sequencing was by immunoSEQ multiplex PCR. The sample records tens of thousands of clones, less than 85% being singletons. As to time point: week 47, end of study. The content of each vaccine dose was 300 ug of mutant IDH1 20-mer peptide, and topical imiquimod accompanied it. The chain employs TRBV5-6 and TRBJ2-2, with a tentative D call TRBD2 (6 bases). The sample was PBMCs, taken from a glioma patient whose treatment included an IDH1 peptide vaccine. The TCR comes from a young man with glioma. Some clones in this sample may be carry-over from other donors' samples. For the CDR3, the DNA is TGTGCCAGCAGCCCCCTTCGCCTAGCGTTGAACACCGGGGAGCTGTTTTTT. It encodes CASSPLRLALNTGELFF.